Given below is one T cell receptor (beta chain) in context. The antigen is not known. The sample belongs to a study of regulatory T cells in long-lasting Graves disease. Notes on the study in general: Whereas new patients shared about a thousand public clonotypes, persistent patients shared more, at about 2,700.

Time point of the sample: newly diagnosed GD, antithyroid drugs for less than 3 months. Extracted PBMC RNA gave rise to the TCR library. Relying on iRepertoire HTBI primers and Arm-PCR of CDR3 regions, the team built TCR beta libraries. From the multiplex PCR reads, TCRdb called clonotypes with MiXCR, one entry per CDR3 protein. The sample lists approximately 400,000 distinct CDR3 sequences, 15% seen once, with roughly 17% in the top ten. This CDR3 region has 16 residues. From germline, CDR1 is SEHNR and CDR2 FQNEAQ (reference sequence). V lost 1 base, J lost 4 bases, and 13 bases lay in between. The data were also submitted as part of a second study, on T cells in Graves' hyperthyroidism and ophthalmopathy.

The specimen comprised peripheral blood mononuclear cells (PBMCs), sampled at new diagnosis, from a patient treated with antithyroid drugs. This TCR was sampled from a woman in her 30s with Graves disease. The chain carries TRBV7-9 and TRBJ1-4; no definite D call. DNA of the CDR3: TGTGCCAGCAGCTTAGAATATCCGGACCTTAATGAAAAACTGTTTTTT. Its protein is CASSLEYPDLNEKLFF.